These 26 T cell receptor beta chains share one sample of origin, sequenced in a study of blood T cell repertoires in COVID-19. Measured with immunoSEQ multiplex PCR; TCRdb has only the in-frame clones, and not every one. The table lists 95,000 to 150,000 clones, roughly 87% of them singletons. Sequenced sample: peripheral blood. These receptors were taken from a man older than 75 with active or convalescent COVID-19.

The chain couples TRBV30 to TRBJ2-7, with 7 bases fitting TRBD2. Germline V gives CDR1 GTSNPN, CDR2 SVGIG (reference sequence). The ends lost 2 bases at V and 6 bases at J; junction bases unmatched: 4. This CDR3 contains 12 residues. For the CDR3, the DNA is TGTGCCTGGAGTCGGGGAGGGAGCGAGCAGTACTTC. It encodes CAWSRGGSEQYF. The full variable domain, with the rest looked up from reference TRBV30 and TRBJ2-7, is SQTIHQWPATLVQPVGSPLSLECTVEGTSNPNLYWYRQAAGRGLQLLFYSVGIGQISSEVPQNLSASRPQDRQFILSSKKLLLSDSGFYLCAWSRGGSEQYFGPGTRLTVT.

CDR3 bases: TGTGCCAGCAGCCAAGTGGCCACAGGAGGAGCGGGGAACCAAGAGACCCAGTACTTC. Translation gives CASSQVATGGAGNQETQYF. J is TRBJ2-5 and V is TRBV14; TRBD2 matches at 7 bases. Losses at the gene ends were 1 base for V and 0 bases for J; bases not matched to a gene: 14. CDR3 length: 19 residues. Germline V CDR1 and CDR2: SGHDN, FVKESK.

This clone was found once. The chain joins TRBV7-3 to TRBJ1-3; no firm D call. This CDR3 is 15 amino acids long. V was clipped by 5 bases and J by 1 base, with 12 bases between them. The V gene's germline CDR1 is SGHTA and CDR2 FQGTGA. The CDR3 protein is CASSQAPGSGNTIYF. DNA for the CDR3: TGTGCCAGCAGCCAGGCCCCCGGTTCTGGAAACACCATATATTTT. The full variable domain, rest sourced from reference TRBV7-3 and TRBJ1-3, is GAGVSQTPSNKVTEKGKYVELRCDPISGHTALYWYRQSLGQGPEFLIYFQGTGAADDSGLPNDRFFAVRPEGSVSTLKIQRTERGDSAVYLCASSQAPGSGNTIYFGEGSWLTVV.

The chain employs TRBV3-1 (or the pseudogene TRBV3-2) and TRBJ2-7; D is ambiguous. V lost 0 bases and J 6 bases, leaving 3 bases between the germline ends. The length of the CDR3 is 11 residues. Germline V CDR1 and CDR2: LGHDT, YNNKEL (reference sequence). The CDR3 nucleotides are TGTGCCAGCAGCCAAGAGAGCGAGCAGTACTTC. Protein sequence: CASSQESEQYF.

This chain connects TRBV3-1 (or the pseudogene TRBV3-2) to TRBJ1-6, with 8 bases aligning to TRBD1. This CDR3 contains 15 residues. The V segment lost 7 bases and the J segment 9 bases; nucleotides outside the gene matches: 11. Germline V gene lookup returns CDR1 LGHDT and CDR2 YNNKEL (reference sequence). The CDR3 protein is CASTYAGTGGSPLHF. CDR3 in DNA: TGTGCCAGCACCTACGCCGGGACAGGTGGTTCACCCCTCCACTTT.

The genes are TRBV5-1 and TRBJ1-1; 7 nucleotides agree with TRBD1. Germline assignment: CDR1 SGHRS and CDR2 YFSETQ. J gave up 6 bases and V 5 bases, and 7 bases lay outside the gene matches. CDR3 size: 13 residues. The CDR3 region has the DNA TGCGCCAGCAGAGAACAGGGGCGGGCTGAAGCTTTCTTT. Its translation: CASREQGRAEAFF.

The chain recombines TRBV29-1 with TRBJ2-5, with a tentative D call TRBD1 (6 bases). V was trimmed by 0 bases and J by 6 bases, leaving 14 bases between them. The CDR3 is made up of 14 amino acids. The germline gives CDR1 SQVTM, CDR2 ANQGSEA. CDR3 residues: CSVEEGQSGKTQYF. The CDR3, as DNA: TGCAGCGTTGAAGAAGGACAGTCGGGGAAGACCCAGTACTTC.

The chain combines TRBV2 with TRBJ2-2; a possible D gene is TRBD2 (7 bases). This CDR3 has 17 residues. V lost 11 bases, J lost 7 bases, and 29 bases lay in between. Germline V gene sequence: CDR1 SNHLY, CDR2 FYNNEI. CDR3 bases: TGTGCCTCGAAGGGGGGGGTCGAGACTAGCTCAGTCGGGGAGCTGTTTTTT. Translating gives CASKGGVETSSVGELFF. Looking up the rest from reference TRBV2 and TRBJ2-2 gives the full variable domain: EPEVTQTPSHQVTQMGQEVILRCVPISNHLYFYWYRQILGQKVEFLVSFYNNEISEKSEIFDDQFSVERPDGSNFTLKIRSTKLEDSAMYFCASKGGVETSSVGELFFGEGSRLTVL.

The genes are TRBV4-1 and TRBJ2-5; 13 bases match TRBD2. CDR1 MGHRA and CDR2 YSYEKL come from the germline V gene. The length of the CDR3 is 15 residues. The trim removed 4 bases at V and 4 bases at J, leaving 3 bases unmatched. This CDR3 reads CASSLGLAGAETQYF. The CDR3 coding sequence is TGCGCCAGCAGCCTTGGACTAGCGGGGGCAGAGACCCAGTACTTC.

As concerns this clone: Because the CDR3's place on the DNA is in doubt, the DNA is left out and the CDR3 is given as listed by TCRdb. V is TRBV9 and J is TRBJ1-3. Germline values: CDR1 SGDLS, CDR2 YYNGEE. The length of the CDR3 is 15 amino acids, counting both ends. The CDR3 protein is CASSSSGGSGNTIYF.

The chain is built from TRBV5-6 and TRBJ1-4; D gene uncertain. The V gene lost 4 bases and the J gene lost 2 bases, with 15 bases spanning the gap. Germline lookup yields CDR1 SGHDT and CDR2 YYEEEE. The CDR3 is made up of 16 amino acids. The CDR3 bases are TGTGCCAGCAGCCGGGGTACACTTCGGACTAATGAAAAACTGTTTTTT. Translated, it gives CASSRGTLRTNEKLFF. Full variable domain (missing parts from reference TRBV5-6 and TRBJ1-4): DAGVTQSPTHLIKTRGQQVTLRCSPKSGHDTVSWYQQALGQGPQFIFQYYEEEERQRGNFPDRFSGHQFPNYSSELNVNALLLGDSALYLCASSRGTLRTNEKLFFGSGTQLSVL.

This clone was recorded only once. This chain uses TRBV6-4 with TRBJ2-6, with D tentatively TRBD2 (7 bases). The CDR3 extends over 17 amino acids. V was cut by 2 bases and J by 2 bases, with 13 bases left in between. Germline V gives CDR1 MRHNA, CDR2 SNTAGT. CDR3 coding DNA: TGTGCCAGCAGTGACAGGGGGGGAAAGGCTGGGGCCAACGTCCTGACTTTC. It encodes CASSDRGGKAGANVLTF.

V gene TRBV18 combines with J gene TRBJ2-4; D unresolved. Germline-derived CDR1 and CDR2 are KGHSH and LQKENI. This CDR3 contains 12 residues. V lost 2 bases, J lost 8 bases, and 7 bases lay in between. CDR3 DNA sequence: TGTGCCAGCTCACCAACGGGTGACATTCAGTACTTC. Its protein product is CASSPTGDIQYF. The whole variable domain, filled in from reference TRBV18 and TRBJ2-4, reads NAGVMQNPRHLVRRRGQEARLRCSPMKGHSHVYWYRQLPEEGLKFMVYLQKENIIDESGMPKERFSAEFPKEGPSILRIQQVVRGDSAAYFCASSPTGDIQYFGAGTRLSVL.

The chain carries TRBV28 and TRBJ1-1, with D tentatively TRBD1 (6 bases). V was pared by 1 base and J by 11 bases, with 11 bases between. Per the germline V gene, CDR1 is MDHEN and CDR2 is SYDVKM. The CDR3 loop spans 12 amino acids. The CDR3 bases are TGTGCCAGCAGTTTATTAAAGGGGGGGGCTTTCTTT. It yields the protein CASSLLKGGAFF.

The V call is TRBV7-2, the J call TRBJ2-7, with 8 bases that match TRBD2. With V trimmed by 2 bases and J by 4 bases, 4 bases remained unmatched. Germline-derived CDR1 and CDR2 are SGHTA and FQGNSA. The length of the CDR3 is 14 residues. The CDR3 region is CASSLTSGSYEQYF. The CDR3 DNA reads TGTGCCAGCAGCTTAACTAGCGGCTCATACGAGCAGTACTTC.

This CDR3 is CASSLAGLAGVGETQYF. As DNA, the CDR3 is TGTGCCAGCAGCTTAGCGGGCCTAGCGGGAGTTGGGGAGACCCAGTACTTC. J is TRBJ2-5 and V is TRBV7-2; 10 nucleotides line up with TRBD2. The CDR3 covers 17 residues. The germline gives CDR1 SGHTA, CDR2 FQGNSA. V shed 0 bases and J 5 bases; nucleotides not matched to a gene: 9.

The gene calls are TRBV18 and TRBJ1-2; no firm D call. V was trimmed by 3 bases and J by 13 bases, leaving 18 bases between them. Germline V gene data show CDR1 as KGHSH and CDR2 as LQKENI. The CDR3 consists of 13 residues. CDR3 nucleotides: TGTGCCAGCTCACCCGCCGGACTGGATCGTTGCACCTTC. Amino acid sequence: CASSPAGLDRCTF.

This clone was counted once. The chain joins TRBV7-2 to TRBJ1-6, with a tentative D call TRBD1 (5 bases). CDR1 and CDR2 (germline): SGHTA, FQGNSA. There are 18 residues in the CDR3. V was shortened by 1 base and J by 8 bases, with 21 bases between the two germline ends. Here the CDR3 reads CASSLGGYGGSSDSPLHF. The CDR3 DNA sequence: TGTGCCAGCAGCTTAGGAGGTTACGGGGGGTCGAGTGATTCACCCCTCCACTTT. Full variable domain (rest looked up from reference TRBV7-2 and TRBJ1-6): GAGVSQSPSNKVTEKGKDVELRCDPISGHTALYWYRQSLGQGLEFLIYFQGNSAPDKSGLPSDRFSAERTGGSVSTLTIQRTQQEDSAVYLCASSLGGYGGSSDSPLHFGNGTRLTVT.

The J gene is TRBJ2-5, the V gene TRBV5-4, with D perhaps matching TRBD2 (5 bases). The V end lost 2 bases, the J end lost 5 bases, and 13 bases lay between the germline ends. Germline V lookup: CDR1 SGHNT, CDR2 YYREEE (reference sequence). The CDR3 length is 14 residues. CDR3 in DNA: TGTGCCAGCAGCTTATCGGGGTCGCGGGAGACCCAGTACTTC. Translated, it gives CASSLSGSRETQYF.

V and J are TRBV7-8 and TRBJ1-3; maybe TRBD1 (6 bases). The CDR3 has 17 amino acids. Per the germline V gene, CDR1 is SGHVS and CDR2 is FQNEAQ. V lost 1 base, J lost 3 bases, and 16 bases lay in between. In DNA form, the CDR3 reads TGTGCCAGCAGCTTAGGAGTTCGGGGGGGCTATGGAAACACCATATATTTT. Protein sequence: CASSLGVRGGYGNTIYF. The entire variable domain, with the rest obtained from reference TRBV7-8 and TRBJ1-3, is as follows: GAGVSQSPRYKVAKRGQDVALRCDPISGHVSLFWYQQALGQGPEFLTYFQNEAQLDKSGLPSDRFFAERPEGSVSTLKIQRTQQEDSAVYLCASSLGVRGGYGNTIYFGEGSWLTVV.

The CDR3 is CASRDSGGPYEQYF. The CDR3 nucleotides are TGTGCCAGCAGAGATAGCGGGGGACCTTACGAGCAGTACTTC. This chain connects TRBV7-2 to TRBJ2-7, with TRBD2 matching 9 bases. Germline V gene lookup returns CDR1 SGHTA and CDR2 FQGNSA. The junction had 7 bases not matched to a gene; V was cut back by 6 bases and J by 4 bases. The CDR3 consists of 14 residues.

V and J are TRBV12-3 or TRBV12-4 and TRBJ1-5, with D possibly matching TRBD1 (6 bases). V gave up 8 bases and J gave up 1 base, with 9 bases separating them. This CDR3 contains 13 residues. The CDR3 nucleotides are TGTGCCAGCGCTCAGGGGAGCAATCAGCCCCAGCATTTT. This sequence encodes CASAQGSNQPQHF.

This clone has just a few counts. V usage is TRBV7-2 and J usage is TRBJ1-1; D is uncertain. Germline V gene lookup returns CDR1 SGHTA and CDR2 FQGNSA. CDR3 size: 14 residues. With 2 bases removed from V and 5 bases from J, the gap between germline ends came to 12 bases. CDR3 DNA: TGTGCCAGCAGCTTAAGTCGCGGGTGGACTGAAGCTTTCTTT. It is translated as CASSLSRGWTEAFF.

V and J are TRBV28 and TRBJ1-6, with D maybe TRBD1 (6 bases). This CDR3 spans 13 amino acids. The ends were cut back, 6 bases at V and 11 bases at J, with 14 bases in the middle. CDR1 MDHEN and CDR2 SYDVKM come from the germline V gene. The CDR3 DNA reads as TGTGCCAGCAGGTACAGGGCAGCGCCACCCCTCCACTTT. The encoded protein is CASRYRAAPPLHF.

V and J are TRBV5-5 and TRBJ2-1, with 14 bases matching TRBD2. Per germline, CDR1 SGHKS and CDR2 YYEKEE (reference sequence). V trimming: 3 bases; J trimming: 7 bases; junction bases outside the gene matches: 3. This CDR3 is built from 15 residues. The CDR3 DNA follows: TGTGCCAGCAGCTGGACTAGCGGGAGGAAAAATGAGCAGTTCTTC. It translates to CASSWTSGRKNEQFF. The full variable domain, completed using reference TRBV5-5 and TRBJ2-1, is DAGVTQSPTHLIKTRGQQVTLRCSPISGHKSVSWYQQVLGQGPQFIFQYYEKEERGRGNFPDRFSARQFPNYSSELNVNALLLGDSALYLCASSWTSGRKNEQFFGPGTRLTVL.

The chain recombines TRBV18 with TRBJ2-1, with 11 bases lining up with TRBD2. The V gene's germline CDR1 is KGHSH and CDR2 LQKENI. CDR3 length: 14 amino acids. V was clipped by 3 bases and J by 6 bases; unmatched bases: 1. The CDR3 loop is CASSPGLAANEQFF. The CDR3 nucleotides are TGTGCCAGCTCACCGGGACTAGCGGCCAATGAGCAGTTCTTC.